The 21 T cell receptor beta chains below were found in one sample sequenced in a study of graft-versus-host responses after intestinal transplantation. Data came from immunoSEQ multiplex PCR; TCRdb stores just in-frame clones and leaves some out. The repertoire holds roughly 25,000 clones, with approximately 95% as singletons. Material: PBMCs, obtained 18 days after transplant. Receptors originate from a human patient who received an intestinal transplant, so some T cells may come from the graft donor.

The genes are TRBV27 and TRBJ1-5, with TRBD1 as a possible D gene (5 bases). The CDR3 has 16 residues. Trimming stripped 8 bases from V and 0 bases from J, with 17 bases between. Germline loops: CDR1 MNHEY, CDR2 SMNVEV (reference sequence). CDR3 region: CASSEGRPYSNQPQHF. The CDR3 DNA sequence: TGTGCCAGCTCGGAGGGGCGCCCTTATAGCAATCAGCCCCAGCATTTT.

The V call is TRBV5-1, the J call TRBJ2-3; no reliable D call. The V gene lost 4 bases and the J gene lost 1 base, with 13 bases spanning the gap. Germline V gene sequence: CDR1 SGHRS, CDR2 YFSETQ. The CDR3 covers 15 residues. The CDR3 loop reads CASSHTVRGTDTQYF. The CDR3 DNA sequence: TGCGCCAGCAGCCACACGGTTAGGGGCACAGATACGCAGTATTTT.

The chain couples TRBV12-5 to TRBJ1-1, with 7 nucleotides matching TRBD1. The CDR3 is 15 amino acids. Germline V lookup: CDR1 LGHNT, CDR2 FRNRAP. The ends lost 1 base at V and 0 bases at J; junction bases unmatched: 2. CDR3: CASGLGDSLNTEAFF. CDR3 DNA: TGTGCTAGTGGTTTGGGGGACAGCCTGAACACTGAAGCTTTCTTT. Drawing the rest from reference TRBV12-5 and TRBJ1-1, the complete variable domain is DARVTQTPRHKVTEMGQEVTMRCQPILGHNTVFWYRQTMMQGLELLAYFRNRAPLDDSGMPKDRFSAEMPDATLATLKIQPSEPRDSAVYFCASGLGDSLNTEAFFGQGTRLTVV.

The V and J genes are TRBV6-6 and TRBJ2-3; D assignment may be TRBD1 or TRBD2 (6 bases each). V shed 1 base and J shed 4 bases, with 15 bases lying between them. The CDR3 is 16 residues long. Germline CDR1 and CDR2: MNHNY and SVGAGI (reference sequence). This CDR3 is CASSYLWGARADTQYF. The CDR3 region has the DNA TGTGCCAGCAGTTACTTATGGGGGGCGAGGGCAGATACGCAGTATTTT.

This chain links TRBV4-1 with TRBJ1-3; weak D call: TRBD1 (6 bases). Trimming cost V 0 bases and J 3 bases, with 15 bases left between them. CDR1 and CDR2 from the germline V gene are MGHRA and YSYEKL. The CDR3 consists of 17 residues. CDR3: CASSQDGRGFIGNTIYF. The CDR3 bases are TGCGCCAGCAGCCAAGACGGCAGGGGATTTATTGGAAACACCATATATTTT.

This sequence joins TRBV2 and TRBJ1-2, with D unclear. This CDR3 has 11 amino acids. Per the germline V gene, CDR1 is SNHLY and CDR2 is FYNNEI. Trimming cost V 1 base and J 5 bases, with 2 bases left between them. DNA of the CDR3: TGTGCCAGCAGTGAAGTGTATGGCTACACCTTC. Amino acids: CASSEVYGYTF.

In nucleotides, the CDR3 is TGTGCCAGCAGCTTGGACGGGAAGAACACTGAAGCTTTCTTT. Translated: CASSLDGKNTEAFF. The V call is TRBV6-5, the J call TRBJ1-1, with D unresolved. The V and J ends lost 6 bases and 1 base respectively, with 12 bases between them. CDR1 is MNHEY, CDR2 SVGAGI, per germline. CDR3 length: 14 amino acids.

The chain is built from TRBV13 and TRBJ1-2, with no clear D. The CDR3 runs 12 residues. The V end was cut by 2 bases, the J end by 6 bases, with 7 bases between. From germline, CDR1 is PRHDT and CDR2 FYEKMQ (reference sequence). The CDR3 reads CASSLNGNGYTF. In DNA form, the CDR3 reads TGTGCCAGCAGCTTAAATGGGAATGGCTACACCTTC.

The chain combines TRBV4-2 with TRBJ2-7; D gene uncertain. The CDR3 totals 13 residues. Trimming pared 0 bases from V and 4 bases from J, leaving 7 bases between. The germline V gene encodes CDR1 LGHNA and CDR2 YNFKEQ. CDR3 coding DNA: TGTGCCAGCAGCCAAGATCAAGGGTACGAGCAGTACTTC. Amino acid sequence: CASSQDQGYEQYF.

V is TRBV19 and J is TRBJ2-3, with 8 bases fitting TRBD1. CDR3 length: 13 residues. With 10 bases clipped from V and 6 bases from J, the junction kept 9 bases outside the gene matches. CDR1 LNHDA and CDR2 SQIVND come from the germline V gene (reference sequence). CDR3 nucleotides: TGTGCCACCCGTGACAGGGGATTCGATACGCAGTATTTT. Translated: CATRDRGFDTQYF.

CDR3 DNA sequence: TGTGCCACCAGCAGAGACCAGGGGGCTGTGGGAACCTACGAGCAGTACTTC. Translated, it gives CATSRDQGAVGTYEQYF. The V call is TRBV15, the J call TRBJ2-7; 8 nucleotides agree with TRBD1. Germline-derived CDR1 and CDR2 are LNHNV and YYDKDF (reference sequence). The CDR3 spans 17 residues. V trimming: 0 bases; J trimming: 2 bases; junction bases outside the gene matches: 9.

The rearrangement links TRBV27 to TRBJ2-3, with D tentatively TRBD2 (6 bases). The ends were cut back, 6 bases at V and 0 bases at J, with 19 bases in the middle. The CDR3 totals 17 residues. Germline V gene data show CDR1 as MNHEY and CDR2 as SMNVEV (reference sequence). DNA for the CDR3: TGTGCCAGCAGCGCACCCGTTGGGGACTTTAGCACAGATACGCAGTATTTT. Its protein product is CASSAPVGDFSTDTQYF.

The chain recombines TRBV4-2 with TRBJ2-3; 9 nucleotides match TRBD2. The junction had 4 bases not matched to a gene; V was cut back by 0 bases and J by 3 bases. The CDR3 totals 16 residues. CDR1 LGHNA and CDR2 YNFKEQ come from the germline V gene. The CDR3 sequence: CASSQERSGGTDTQYF. The DNA of the CDR3 is TGTGCCAGCAGCCAAGAGCGAAGCGGGGGGACAGATACGCAGTATTTT.

This sequence joins TRBV27 and TRBJ1-4; TRBD1 is a possible D gene (6 bases). Germline CDR1 MNHEY, CDR2 SMNVEV (reference sequence). Trimming took off 6 bases at V and 8 bases at J, with 25 bases between the two ends. CDR3 size: 17 residues. This CDR3 reads CASSLTGNGGVIEKLFF. The CDR3 nucleotides read TGTGCCAGCAGCTTAACAGGGAATGGTGGGGTGATCGAAAAACTGTTTTTT.

CDR3 amino acids: CASSELSRTGDEQFF. In DNA form, the CDR3 reads TGCGCCAGCAGCGAACTAAGTAGGACAGGGGATGAGCAGTTCTTC. The V and J genes are TRBV5-1 and TRBJ2-1; 9 bases line up with TRBD1. The CDR3 has 15 residues. Trimming took 4 bases from V and 8 from J; bases not matched to a gene: 10. Germline CDR1 and CDR2: SGHRS and YFSETQ.

This chain uses TRBV10-3 with TRBJ1-2; TRBD1 matches 7 bases. Germline V CDR1 and CDR2: ENHRY, SYGVKD. V lost 5 bases and J lost 1; bases outside the gene matches: 13. The CDR3 has 17 residues. CDR3 sequence reads: CAISYRGDRDLNYGYTF. The CDR3 DNA reads TGTGCCATCAGTTATCGGGGCGACAGGGACCTTAACTATGGCTACACCTTC.

Only one count was recorded for this clone. J is TRBJ1-1 and V is TRBV18; D is ambiguous. Looked up from germline, CDR1 is KGHSH and CDR2 is LQKENI. V shed 2 bases and J shed 1 base, with 14 bases lying between them. The CDR3 is made up of 16 amino acids. CDR3 amino acids: CASSPSPQPPNTEAFF. DNA for the CDR3: TGTGCCAGCTCACCATCCCCTCAACCGCCGAACACTGAAGCTTTCTTT.

The rearrangement uses TRBV6-6 and TRBJ1-6, with D perhaps matching TRBD1 (6 bases). The ends were cut back, 4 bases at V and 10 bases at J, with 20 bases in the middle. The V gene's germline CDR1 is MNHNY and CDR2 SVGAGI (reference sequence). The CDR3 contains 16 residues. The CDR3: CASSSTGNGVYSPLHF. The CDR3 coding sequence is TGTGCCAGCAGTTCTACAGGGAATGGGGTTTACTCACCCCTCCACTTT.

The chain employs TRBV6-1 and TRBJ2-7; D is tentatively TRBD1 or TRBD2 (5 bases each). The CDR3 extends over 15 amino acids. V shed 3 bases and J shed 0 bases, with 12 bases lying between them. CDR1 and CDR2 from the germline V gene are MNHNS and SASEGT. CDR3 DNA sequence: TGTGCCAGCAGTGATAGGGACCAATACTCCTACGAGCAGTACTTC. Translated, it gives CASSDRDQYSYEQYF.

The J gene is TRBJ2-7, the V gene TRBV18; a possible D gene is TRBD1 (6 bases). CDR3 size: 15 residues. Between the trimmed V and J ends, which lost 3 bases and 1 base, there was a span of 13 bases. Germline V gene lookup returns CDR1 KGHSH and CDR2 LQKENI. The CDR3 here is CASSPPATGSYEQYF. The CDR3 coding sequence is TGTGCCAGCTCACCTCCCGCAACAGGGTCCTACGAGCAGTACTTC.

The rearrangement uses TRBV2 and TRBJ2-7; 10 nucleotides line up with TRBD1. The V segment lost 6 bases and the J segment 0 bases; nucleotides outside the gene matches: 5. Looked up from germline, CDR1 is SNHLY and CDR2 is FYNNEI. The CDR3 sequence is 15 residues long. In DNA form, the CDR3 reads TGTGCCAGCAGGCAGGGACAGGGGAGCTCCTACGAGCAGTACTTC. It yields the protein CASRQGQGSSYEQYF.